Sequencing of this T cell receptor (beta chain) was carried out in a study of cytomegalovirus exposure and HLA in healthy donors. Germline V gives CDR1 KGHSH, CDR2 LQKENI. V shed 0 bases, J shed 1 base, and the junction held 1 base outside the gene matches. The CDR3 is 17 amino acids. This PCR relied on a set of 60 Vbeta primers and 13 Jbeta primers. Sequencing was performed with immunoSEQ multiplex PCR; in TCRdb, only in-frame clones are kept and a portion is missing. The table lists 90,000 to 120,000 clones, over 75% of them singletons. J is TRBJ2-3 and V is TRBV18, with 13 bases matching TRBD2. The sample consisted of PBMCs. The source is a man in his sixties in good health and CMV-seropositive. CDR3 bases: TGTGCCAGCTCACCACCCGGACTAGCGGGGGGCACAGATACGCAGTATTTT. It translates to CASSPPGLAGGTDTQYF.